This note documents a single T cell receptor (beta chain) sequence. The assay was immunoSEQ multiplex PCR, and TCRdb's table has in-frame clones only and misses some. The sample consists of 200,000 to 250,000 clones, 70% to 90% of them appearing once. The CDR3 runs to 16 residues. Germline lookup yields CDR1 LGHDT and CDR2 YNNKEL (reference sequence). The junction had 7 bases not matched to a gene; V was cut back by 3 bases and J by 2 bases. The data were obtained in a study of blood T cell repertoires in COVID-19. Sequencing input: peripheral blood. The origin of this receptor is an elderly woman with acute or convalescent COVID-19. V gene TRBV3-1 (or the pseudogene TRBV3-2) combines with J gene TRBJ2-7; 10 bases align to TRBD2. The CDR3 spells CASSHALAGDPYEQYF. CDR3 sequence (DNA): TGTGCCAGCAGCCATGCCCTAGCGGGGGATCCCTACGAGCAGTACTTC.